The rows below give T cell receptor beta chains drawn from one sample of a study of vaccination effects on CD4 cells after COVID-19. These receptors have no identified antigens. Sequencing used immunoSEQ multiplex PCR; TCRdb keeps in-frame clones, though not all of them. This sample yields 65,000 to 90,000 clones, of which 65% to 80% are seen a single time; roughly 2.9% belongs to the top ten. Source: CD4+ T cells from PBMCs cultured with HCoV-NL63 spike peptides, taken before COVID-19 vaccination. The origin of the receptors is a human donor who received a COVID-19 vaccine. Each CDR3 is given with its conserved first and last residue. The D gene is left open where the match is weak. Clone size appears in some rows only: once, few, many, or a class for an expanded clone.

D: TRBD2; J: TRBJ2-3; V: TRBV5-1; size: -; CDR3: CASSMGLAVPDTQYF; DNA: TGCGCCAGCAGCATGGGACTAGCGGTCCCAGATACGCAGTATTTT
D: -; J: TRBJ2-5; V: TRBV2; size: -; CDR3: CASSKDRPPETQYF; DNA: TGTGCCAGCAGTAAGGACAGACCGCCTGAGACCCAGTACTTC
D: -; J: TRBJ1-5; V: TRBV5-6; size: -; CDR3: CASSLARTMGLQPQHF; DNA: TGTGCCAGCAGCTTGGCCCGGACAATGGGATTGCAGCCCCAGCATTTT
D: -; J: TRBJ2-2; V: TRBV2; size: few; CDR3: CASSLWGPNTGELFF; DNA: TGTGCCAGCAGCTTGTGGGGGCCGAACACCGGGGAGCTGTTTTTT
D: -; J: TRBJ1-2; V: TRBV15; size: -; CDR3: CATSRDLDLGYGYTF; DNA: TGTGCCACCAGCAGAGATTTGGATTTAGGCTATGGCTACACCTTC
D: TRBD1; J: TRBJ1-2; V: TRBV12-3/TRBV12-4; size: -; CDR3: CASSLTGNGYTF; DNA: TGTGCCAGCAGTTTGACAGGGAACGGCTACACCTTC
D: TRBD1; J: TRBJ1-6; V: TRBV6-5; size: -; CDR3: CASSYTGQGGHSPLHF; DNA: TGTGCCAGCAGTTACACAGGACAGGGTGGGCATTCACCCCTCCACTTT
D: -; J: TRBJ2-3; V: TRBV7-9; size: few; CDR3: CASSLSTDTQYF; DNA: TGTGCCAGCAGCTTGTCCACAGATACGCAGTATTTT
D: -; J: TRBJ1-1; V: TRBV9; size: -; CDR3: CASSVAGGLTEAFF; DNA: TGTGCCAGCAGCGTAGCTGGGGGTTTGACTGAAGCTTTCTTT
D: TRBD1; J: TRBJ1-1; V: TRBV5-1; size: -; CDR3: CASSPGGTGVHTEAFF; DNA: TGCGCCAGCAGCCCTGGGGGGACAGGGGTTCACACTGAAGCTTTCTTT
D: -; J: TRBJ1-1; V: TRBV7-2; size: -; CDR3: CASSPGGGGSTRANTEAFF; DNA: TGTGCCAGCAGCCCCGGGGGTGGCGGCTCAACAAGAGCGAACACTGAAGCTTTCTTT
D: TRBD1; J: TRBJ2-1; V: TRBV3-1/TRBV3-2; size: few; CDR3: CASSPARGQGRQYEQFF; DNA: TGTGCCAGCAGCCCTGCCCGGGGACAGGGGCGTCAATATGAGCAGTTCTTC
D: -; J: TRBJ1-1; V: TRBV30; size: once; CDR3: CAWRGRNEAFF; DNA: TGTGCCTGGAGGGGACGCAATGAAGCTTTCTTT
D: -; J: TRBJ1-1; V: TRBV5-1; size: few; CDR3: CASSLVPENTEAFF; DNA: TGCGCCAGCAGCTTGGTCCCGGAGAACACTGAAGCTTTCTTT
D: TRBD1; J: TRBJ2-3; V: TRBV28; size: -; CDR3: CASSLGLGQLNTDTQYF; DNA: TGTGCCAGCTCCCTGGGGTTGGGACAGCTTAACACAGATACGCAGTATTTT
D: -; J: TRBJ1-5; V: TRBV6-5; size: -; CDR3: CASSFSGINQPQHF; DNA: TGTGCCAGCAGTTTCTCCGGCATCAATCAGCCCCAGCATTTT
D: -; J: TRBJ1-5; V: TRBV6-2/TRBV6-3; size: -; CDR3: CASSYGFRASNQPQHF; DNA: TGTGCCAGCAGTTACGGTTTCCGGGCTAGCAATCAGCCCCAGCATTTT
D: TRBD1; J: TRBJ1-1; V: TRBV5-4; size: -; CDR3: CASSRDRTNTEAFF; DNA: TGTGCCAGCAGCCGGGACAGAACGAACACTGAAGCTTTCTTT
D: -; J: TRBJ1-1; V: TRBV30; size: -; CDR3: CAWRDDLNTEAFF; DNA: TGTGCCTGGAGAGACGATCTGAACACTGAAGCTTTCTTT
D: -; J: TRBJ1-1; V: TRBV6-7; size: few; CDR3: CASSSTPGNKVCMNTEAFF; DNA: TGTGCCAGCAGTTCAACTCCGGGAAATAAAGTGTGCATGAACACTGAAGCTTTCTTT
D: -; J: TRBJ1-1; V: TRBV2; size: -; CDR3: CASSSQRDTEAFF; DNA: TGTGCCAGCAGTTCTCAGAGGGACACTGAAGCTTTCTTT
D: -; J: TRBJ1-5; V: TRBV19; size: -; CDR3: CASNGRGNQPQHF; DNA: TGTGCCAGTAATGGACGAGGCAATCAGCCCCAGCATTTT
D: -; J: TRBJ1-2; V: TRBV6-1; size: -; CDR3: CASSERGRGVDGYTF; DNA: TGTGCCAGCAGTGAACGCGGGAGGGGGGTAGACGGCTACACCTTC
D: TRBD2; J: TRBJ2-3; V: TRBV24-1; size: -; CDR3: CATSDPLGLAGPTDTQYF; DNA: TGTGCCACCAGTGACCCGTTGGGACTAGCGGGCCCCACAGATACGCAGTATTTT
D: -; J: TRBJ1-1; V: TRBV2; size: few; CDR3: CATSLTANTEAFF; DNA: TGTGCCACCAGCCTGACGGCGAACACTGAAGCTTTCTTT
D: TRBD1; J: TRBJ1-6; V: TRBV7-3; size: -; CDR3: CASSLTGTDRSPLHF; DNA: TGTGCCAGCAGCTTAACCGGGACAGATAGGTCACCCCTCCACTTT
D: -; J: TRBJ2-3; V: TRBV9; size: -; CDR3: CASSVVGGSTDTQYF; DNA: TGTGCCAGCAGCGTAGTGGGGGGAAGCACAGATACGCAGTATTTT
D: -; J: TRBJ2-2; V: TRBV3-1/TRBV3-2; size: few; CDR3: CASSQVDTGELFF; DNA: TGTGCCAGCAGCCAGGTAGACACCGGGGAGCTGTTTTTT
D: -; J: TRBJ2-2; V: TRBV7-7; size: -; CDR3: CASSLAGGPNGELFF; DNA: TGTGCCAGCAGCTTAGCGGGGGGGCCTAACGGGGAGCTGTTTTTT
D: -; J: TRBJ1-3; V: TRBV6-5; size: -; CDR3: CASSPMGFSGNTIYF; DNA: TGTGCCAGCAGCCCGATGGGGTTCTCTGGAAACACCATATATTTT
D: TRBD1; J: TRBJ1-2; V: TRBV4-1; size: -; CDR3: CASSQDQRQGARSGYTF; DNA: TGCGCCAGCAGCCAAGATCAACGGCAGGGGGCGAGAAGTGGCTACACCTTC
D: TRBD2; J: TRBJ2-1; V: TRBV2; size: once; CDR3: CASASGGTQFF; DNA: TGTGCCAGCGCTAGCGGGGGCACACAGTTCTTC
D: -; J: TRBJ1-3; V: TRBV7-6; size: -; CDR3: CASSSPGHSGNTIYF; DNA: TGTGCCAGCAGCTCCCCCGGACATTCTGGAAACACCATATATTTT
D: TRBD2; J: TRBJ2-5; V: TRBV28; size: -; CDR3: CASSPRGGEETQYF; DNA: TGTGCCAGCTCACCTCGCGGGGGGGAAGAGACCCAGTACTTC
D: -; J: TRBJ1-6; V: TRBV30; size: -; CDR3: CAWSGDRTVRNSPLHF; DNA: TGTGCCTGGAGTGGGGACCGGACAGTCCGTAATTCACCCCTCCACTTT
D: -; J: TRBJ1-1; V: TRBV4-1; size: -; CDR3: CASSQARGRRLNTEAFF; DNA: TGCGCCAGCAGCCAAGCCCGGGGCAGGAGATTGAACACTGAAGCTTTCTTT
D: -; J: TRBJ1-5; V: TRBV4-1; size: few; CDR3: CASSQEGSNQPQHF; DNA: TGCGCCAGCAGCCAAGAAGGAAGCAATCAGCCCCAGCATTTT
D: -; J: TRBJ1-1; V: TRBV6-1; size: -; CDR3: CASSEGMGWAEAFF; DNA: TGTGCCAGCAGTGAAGGCATGGGATGGGCTGAAGCTTTCTTT